This note documents a single T cell receptor (beta chain) sequence. TCRdb used MiXCR to reprocess the 5' RACE reads, holding one entry per CDR3 protein. The top ten clones hold 10% to 15% of a sample with over 100,000 distinct CDR3 sequences, approximately 6.8% of them seen once. This CDR3 is built from 16 residues. In germline, CDR1 is MNHEY, CDR2 SVGEGT. Trimming stripped 8 bases from V and 0 bases from J, with 14 bases between. These data are taken from a study of CD8 T cells in ankylosing spondylitis. The source is a male donor with ankylosing spondylitis or in good health (not recorded which). The chain combines TRBV6-2 or TRBV6-3 with TRBJ2-6; tentatively, D is TRBD1 or TRBD2 (5 bases each). Sequencing was done on a sample of blood, either unsorted or a sorted T cell fraction (not recorded which). The CDR3: CASGPGTYSGANVLTF. CDR3 coding DNA: TGTGCCAGCGGCCCTGGGACCTACTCTGGGGCCAACGTCCTGACTTTC.